This T cell receptor beta chain stems from a study of PD-L1 blockade in urothelial cancer (dated by TCRdb to 2016 to 2017). About the study as a whole: Every patient began therapy in about 2014 and was given atezolizumab 1,200 mg intravenously every 3 weeks. TCR sequencing covered pretreatment tumor samples and matched, serially collected peripheral blood taken before and after atezolizumab treatment. Durable clinical benefit was achieved by nine patients and was not achieved by 20 patients. A median of 141,255 T cells and 65,000 to 90,000 unique TCRs was obtained from blood samples, and a median clonality of around 0.08 was observed. Blood samples were analyzed 3 weeks after the start of treatment (second dose) and 6 weeks after the start of treatment. Durable clinical benefit was defined as a progression-free survival longer than 6 months, and TCR features were additionally tested against progression-free survival and overall survival. An exploratory multi-omic analysis was conducted of the somatic, immune and clinical correlates of response to PD-L1 blockade with atezolizumab in urothelial cancer. Patients had an ECOG performance status of 0 or 1 and had received between 0 and 3 prior chemotherapy regimens. Over 28 patients had pretreatment blood TCR-seq, roughly 25 had at least one posttreatment blood collection, and roughly 25 had tumor TCR-seq. In the same patients who had TCR sequencing, pretreatment tumors also underwent whole exome sequencing and RNA sequencing. About nine tenths of the roughly 30 patients were males with bladder-origin urothelial cancer, and about 65% of the 29 reported a prior smoking history. Study-wide findings and limitations: Because the sample size was small (n of about 29) and many exploratory analyses were performed, the results are intended to be hypothesis-generating. Improved progression-free and overall survival was found to be associated with pretreatment peripheral blood TCR clonality below the median. Among patients with durable benefit, tumor-associated TCR clones showed greater expansion in peripheral blood 3 weeks after treatment started (n = 22, p = 0.022).

Synthetic TCR analog templates were spiked into each PCR so that absolute template abundance could be estimated from read counts. The immunoSEQ assay was used to amplify TCRbeta CDR3 regions from genomic DNA with bias-controlled V and J gene primers. Sequencing of rearranged TCRbeta segments was performed at approximately 20X coverage. As for the authors' bioinformatics: Clustering was used to correct sequencing errors, and CDR3s were annotated against IMGT to assign V, D and J genes. Only productive TCRbeta rearrangements were used in downstream analyses, excluding out-of-frame or stop-codon sequences. To compute clonality, Shannon entropy was normalized by the log of the number of unique productive sequences and then subtracted from one. Fisher's exact test with Benjamini-Hochberg correction, using a cutoff of adjusted p below 0.01, was how clones that differed between time points or between blood and tumor were identified. TCRdb took this table from immuneACCESS and kept in-frame rearrangements with V and J called. Such tables lack part of the clones; where checked against another copy, unresolved V genes explain under half of the gap, and the rest is unexplained. The V and J calls and the clone size are those of that table, but D and trimming were determined from the DNA. The sample contains 60,000 or so clones, approximately 85% of them found a single time. The ten largest make up 15% to 19% of the sample.

Per the germline V gene, SGDLS is the CDR1 and YYNGEE is the CDR2. V loses 0 bases at its end and J loses 7 bases; junction bases beyond the gene matches: 8. The CDR3 spans 15 residues, from the cysteine through the phenylalanine. Only the CDR3 part of the read is kept: 45 bases, read in frame from the first base. Regarding this clone: It lacks a known antigen. Per-base quality was not reported, and no clone a single base away is much larger than it.

The time point label on this specimen signifies: pretreatment peripheral blood. The cohort included roughly 30 patients with locally advanced or metastatic urothelial carcinoma who were treated at Memorial Sloan Kettering on a trial protocol. Peripheral blood mononuclear cells were collected pretreatment and during treatment, at between 1 and 8 total time points per patient. The Qiagen DNeasy Blood extraction kit was used to purify genomic DNA from total PBMCs and from tumor samples. Collected pretreatment and during treatment, PBMCs were isolated and stored as previously described. Specimen: PBMCs, collected around atezolizumab (anti-PD-L1) treatment. The source of this sequence is a man in his 70s with urothelial cancer. The V and J segments used are TRBV9 and TRBJ1-2; a stretch of 8 junction bases matches TRBD1. The nucleotide sequence reads as follows: TGTGCCAGCAGCGTAGAGGGGCAGGGGGCGCGTGGCTACACCTTC. It specifies CASSVEGQGARGYTF.